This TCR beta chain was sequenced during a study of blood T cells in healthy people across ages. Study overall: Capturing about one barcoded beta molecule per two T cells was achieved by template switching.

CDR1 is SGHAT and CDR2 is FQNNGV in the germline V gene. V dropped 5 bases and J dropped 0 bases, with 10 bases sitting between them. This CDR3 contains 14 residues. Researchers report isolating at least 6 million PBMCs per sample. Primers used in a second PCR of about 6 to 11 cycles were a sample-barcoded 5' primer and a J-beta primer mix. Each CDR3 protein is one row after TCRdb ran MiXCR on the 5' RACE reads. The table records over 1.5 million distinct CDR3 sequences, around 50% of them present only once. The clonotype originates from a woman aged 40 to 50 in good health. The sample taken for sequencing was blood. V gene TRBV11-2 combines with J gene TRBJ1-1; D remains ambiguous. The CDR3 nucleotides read TGTGCCAGCAGCCATCTCACAGTGAACACTGAAGCTTTCTTT. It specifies CASSHLTVNTEAFF.